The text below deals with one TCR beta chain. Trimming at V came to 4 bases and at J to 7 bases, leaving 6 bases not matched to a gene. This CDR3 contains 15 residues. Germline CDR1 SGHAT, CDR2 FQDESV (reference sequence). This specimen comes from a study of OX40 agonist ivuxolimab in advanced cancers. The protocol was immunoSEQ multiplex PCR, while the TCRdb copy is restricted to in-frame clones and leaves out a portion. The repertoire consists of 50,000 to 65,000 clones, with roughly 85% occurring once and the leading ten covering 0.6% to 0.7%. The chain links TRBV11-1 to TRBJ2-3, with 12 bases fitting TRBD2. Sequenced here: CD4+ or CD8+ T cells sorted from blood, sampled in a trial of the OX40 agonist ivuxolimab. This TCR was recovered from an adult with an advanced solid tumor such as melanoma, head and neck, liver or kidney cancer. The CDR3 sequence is CASSSGLAGSHTQYF. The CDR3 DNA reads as TGTGCCAGCAGCTCCGGACTAGCGGGGTCTCATACGCAGTATTTT.